The TCR beta chain under discussion was sequenced for a study of blood T cells in healthy people across ages. This CDR3 is built from 13 residues. Germline V gene data show CDR1 as GTSNPN and CDR2 as SVGIG (reference sequence). V gave up 3 bases and J gave up 4 bases; unmatched junction bases: 4. PCR was performed a second time for roughly 7 to 12 cycles using a sample-barcoded 5' primer and a J-beta primer mix. All cDNA molecules were each tagged by a template-switch adaptor with 12 random nucleotides. TCRdb recomputed calls from the 5' RACE reads with MiXCR, one row per CDR3 protein. The sample yields around 800,000 distinct CDR3 sequences, roughly 24% seen once. The sample was also reused in another study, on T cells of mothers and their children.

Material for sequencing was blood. The receptor was derived from a boy aged 5-17 years in good health. The chain recombines TRBV30 with TRBJ1-2, with 8 bases fitting TRBD1. The CDR3: CAWSRTGGYGYTF. CDR3 nucleotide sequence: TGTGCCTGGAGCAGAACAGGGGGCTATGGCTACACCTTC.